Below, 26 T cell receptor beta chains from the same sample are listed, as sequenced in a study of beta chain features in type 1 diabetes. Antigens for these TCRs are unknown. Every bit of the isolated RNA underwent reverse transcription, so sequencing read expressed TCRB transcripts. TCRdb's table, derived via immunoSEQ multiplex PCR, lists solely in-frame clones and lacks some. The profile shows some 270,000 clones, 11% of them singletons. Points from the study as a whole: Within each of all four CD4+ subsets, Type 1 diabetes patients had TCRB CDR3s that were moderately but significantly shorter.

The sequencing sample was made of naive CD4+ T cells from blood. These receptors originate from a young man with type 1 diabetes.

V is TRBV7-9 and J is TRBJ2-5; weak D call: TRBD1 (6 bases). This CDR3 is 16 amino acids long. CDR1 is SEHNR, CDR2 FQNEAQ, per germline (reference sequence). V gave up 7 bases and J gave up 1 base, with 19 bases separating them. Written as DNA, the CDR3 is TGTGCCAGCACCGTCATGGACAGCCTGGGCCAAGAGACCCAGTACTTC. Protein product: CASTVMDSLGQETQYF.

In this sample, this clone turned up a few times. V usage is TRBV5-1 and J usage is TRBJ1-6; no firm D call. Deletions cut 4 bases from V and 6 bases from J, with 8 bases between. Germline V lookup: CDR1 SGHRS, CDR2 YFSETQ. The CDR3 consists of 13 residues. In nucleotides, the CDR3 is TGCGCCAGCAGCACTGCTGGTAATTCACCCCTCCACTTT. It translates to CASSTAGNSPLHF.

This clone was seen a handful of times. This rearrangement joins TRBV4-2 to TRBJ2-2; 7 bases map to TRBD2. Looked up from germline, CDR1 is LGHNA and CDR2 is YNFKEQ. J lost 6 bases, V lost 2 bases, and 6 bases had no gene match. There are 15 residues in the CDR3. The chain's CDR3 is CASSQLVAGAGELFF. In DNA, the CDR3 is TGTGCCAGCAGCCAATTAGTGGCGGGGGCCGGGGAGCTGTTTTTT.

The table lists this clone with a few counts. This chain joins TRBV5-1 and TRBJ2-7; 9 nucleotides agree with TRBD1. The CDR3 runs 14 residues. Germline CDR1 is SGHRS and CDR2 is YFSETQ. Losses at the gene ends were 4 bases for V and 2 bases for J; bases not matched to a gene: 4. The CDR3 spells CASSPGTGTYEQYF. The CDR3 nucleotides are TGCGCCAGCAGCCCGGGGACAGGGACCTACGAGCAGTACTTC. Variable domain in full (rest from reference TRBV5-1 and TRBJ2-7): KAGVTQTPRYLIKTRGQQVTLSCSPISGHRSVSWYQQTPGQGLQFLFEYFSETQRNKGNFPGRFSGRQFSNSRSEMNVSTLELGDSALYLCASSPGTGTYEQYFGPGTRLTVT.

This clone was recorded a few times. The CDR3 region has the DNA TGTGCCAGCAGCCAAGATAGGGAGAGGAATGAGCAGTTCTTC. Translated: CASSQDRERNEQFF. This chain connects TRBV4-2 to TRBJ2-1, with TRBD2 as a possible D gene (5 bases). With 0 bases removed from V and 7 bases from J, the gap between germline ends came to 10 bases. This CDR3 has 14 amino acids. Germline V gene data show CDR1 as LGHNA and CDR2 as YNFKEQ.

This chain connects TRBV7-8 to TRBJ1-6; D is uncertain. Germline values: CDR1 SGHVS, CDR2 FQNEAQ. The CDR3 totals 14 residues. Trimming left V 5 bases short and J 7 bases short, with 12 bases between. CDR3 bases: TGTGCCAGCAGCCGGGAGGTCCGGAATTCACCCCTCCACTTT. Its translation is CASSREVRNSPLHF.

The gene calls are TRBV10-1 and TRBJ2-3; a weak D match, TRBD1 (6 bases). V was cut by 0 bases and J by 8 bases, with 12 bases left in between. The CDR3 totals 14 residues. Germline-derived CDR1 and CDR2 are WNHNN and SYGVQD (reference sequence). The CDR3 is CASSESGAPGTQYF. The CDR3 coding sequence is TGCGCCAGCAGTGAGTCGGGGGCCCCCGGTACGCAGTATTTT.

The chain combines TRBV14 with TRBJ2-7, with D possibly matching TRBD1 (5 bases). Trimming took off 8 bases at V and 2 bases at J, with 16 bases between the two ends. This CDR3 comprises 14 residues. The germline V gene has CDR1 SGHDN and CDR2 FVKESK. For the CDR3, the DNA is TGTGCCAGCGCTACCCTGGGCAGGGCCTACGAGCAGTACTTC. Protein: CASATLGRAYEQYF.

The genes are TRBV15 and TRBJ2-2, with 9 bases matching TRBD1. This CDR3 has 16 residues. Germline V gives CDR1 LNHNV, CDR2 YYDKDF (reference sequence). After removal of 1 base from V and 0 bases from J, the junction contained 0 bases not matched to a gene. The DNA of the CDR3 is TGTGCCACCAGCAGAGGACAGGGGGCGAACACCGGGGAGCTGTTTTTT. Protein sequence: CATSRGQGANTGELFF.

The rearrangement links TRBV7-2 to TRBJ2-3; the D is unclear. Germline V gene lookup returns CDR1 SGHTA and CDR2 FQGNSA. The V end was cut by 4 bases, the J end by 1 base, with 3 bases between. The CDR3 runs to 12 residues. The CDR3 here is CASSSGTDTQYF. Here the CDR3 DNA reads TGTGCCAGCAGCTCCGGCACAGATACGCAGTATTTT.

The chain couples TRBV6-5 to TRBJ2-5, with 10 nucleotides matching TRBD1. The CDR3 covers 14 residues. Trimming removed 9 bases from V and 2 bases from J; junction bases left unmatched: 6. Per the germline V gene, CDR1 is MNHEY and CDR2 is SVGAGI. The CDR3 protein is CARMDRGRQETQYF. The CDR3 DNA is TGTGCCAGGATGGACAGGGGGAGACAAGAGACCCAGTACTTC.

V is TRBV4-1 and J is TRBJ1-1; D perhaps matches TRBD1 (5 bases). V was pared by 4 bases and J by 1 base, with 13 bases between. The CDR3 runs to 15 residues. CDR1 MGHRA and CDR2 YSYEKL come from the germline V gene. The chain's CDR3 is CASSPLQEPNTEAFF. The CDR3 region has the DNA TGCGCCAGCAGCCCCCTACAGGAACCGAACACTGAAGCTTTCTTT.

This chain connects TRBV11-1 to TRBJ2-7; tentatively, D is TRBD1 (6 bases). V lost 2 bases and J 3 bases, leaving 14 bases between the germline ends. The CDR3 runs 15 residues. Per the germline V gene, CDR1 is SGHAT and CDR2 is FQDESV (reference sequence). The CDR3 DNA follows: TGTGCCAGCAGCTTACGGGACACGAAAAACTACGAGCAGTACTTC. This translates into CASSLRDTKNYEQYF. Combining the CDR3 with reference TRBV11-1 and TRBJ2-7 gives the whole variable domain EAEVAQSPRYKITEKSQAVAFWCDPISGHATLYWYRQILGQGPELLVQFQDESVVDDSQLPKDRFSAERLKGVDSTLKIQPAELGDSAMYLCASSLRDTKNYEQYFGPGTRLTVT.

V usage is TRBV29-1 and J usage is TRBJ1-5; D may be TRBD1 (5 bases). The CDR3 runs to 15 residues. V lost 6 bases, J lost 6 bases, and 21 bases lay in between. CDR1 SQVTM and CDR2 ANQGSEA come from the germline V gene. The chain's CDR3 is CSVSLNTGRGQPQHF. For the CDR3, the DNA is TGCAGCGTCTCACTCAATACAGGAAGGGGTCAGCCCCAGCATTTT.

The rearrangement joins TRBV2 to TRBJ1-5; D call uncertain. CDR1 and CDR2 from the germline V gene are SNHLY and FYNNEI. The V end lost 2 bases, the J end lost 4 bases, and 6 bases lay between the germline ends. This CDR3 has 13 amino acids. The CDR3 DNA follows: TGTGCCAGCAGTGAAAACGGGAATCAGCCCCAGCATTTT. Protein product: CASSENGNQPQHF.

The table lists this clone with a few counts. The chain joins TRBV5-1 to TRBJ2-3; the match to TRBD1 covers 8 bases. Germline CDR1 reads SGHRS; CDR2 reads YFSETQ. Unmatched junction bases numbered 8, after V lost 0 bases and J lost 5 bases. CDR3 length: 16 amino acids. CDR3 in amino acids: CASSLADRGTGDTQYF. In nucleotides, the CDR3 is TGCGCCAGCAGCTTGGCAGACAGGGGTACTGGAGATACGCAGTATTTT. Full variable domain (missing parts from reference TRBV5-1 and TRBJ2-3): KAGVTQTPRYLIKTRGQQVTLSCSPISGHRSVSWYQQTPGQGLQFLFEYFSETQRNKGNFPGRFSGRQFSNSRSEMNVSTLELGDSALYLCASSLADRGTGDTQYFGPGTRLTVL.

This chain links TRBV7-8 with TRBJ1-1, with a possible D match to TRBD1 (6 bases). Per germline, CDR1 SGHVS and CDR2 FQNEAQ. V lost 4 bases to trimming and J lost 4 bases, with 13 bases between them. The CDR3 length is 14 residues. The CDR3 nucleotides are TGTGCCAGCAGCTCGAGTACAGGGTTCACTGAAGCTTTCTTT. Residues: CASSSSTGFTEAFF.

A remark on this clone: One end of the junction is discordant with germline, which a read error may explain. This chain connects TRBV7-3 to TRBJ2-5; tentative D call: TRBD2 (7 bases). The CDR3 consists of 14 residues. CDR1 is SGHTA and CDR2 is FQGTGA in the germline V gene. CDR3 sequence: CPSSARGAGETQYF. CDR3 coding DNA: TGTCCCAGCAGTGCACGGGGGGCTGGTGAGACCCAGTACTTC.

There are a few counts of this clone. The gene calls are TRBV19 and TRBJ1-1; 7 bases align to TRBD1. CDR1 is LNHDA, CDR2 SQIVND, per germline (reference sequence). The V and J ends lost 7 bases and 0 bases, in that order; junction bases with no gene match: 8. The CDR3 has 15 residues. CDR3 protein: CASTPSTGMNTEAFF. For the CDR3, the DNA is TGTGCCAGTACTCCGTCGACAGGGATGAACACTGAAGCTTTCTTT.

CDR3 protein: CASSLYWDSLGTEAFF. CDR3 sequence (DNA): TGTGCCAGCAGTTTATATTGGGACAGTTTAGGCACTGAAGCTTTCTTT. The chain joins TRBV28 to TRBJ1-1, with 7 bases lining up with TRBD1. The germline V gene encodes CDR1 MDHEN and CDR2 SYDVKM. This CDR3 contains 16 residues. Losses at the gene ends were 1 base for V and 4 bases for J; bases not matched to a gene: 9. Together with reference TRBV28 and TRBJ1-1, the CDR3 gives the full variable domain: DVKVTQSSRYLVKRTGEKVFLECVQDMDHENMFWYRQDPGLGLRLIYFSYDVKMKEKGDIPEGYSVSREKKERFSLILESASTNQTSMYLCASSLYWDSLGTEAFFGQGTRLTVV.

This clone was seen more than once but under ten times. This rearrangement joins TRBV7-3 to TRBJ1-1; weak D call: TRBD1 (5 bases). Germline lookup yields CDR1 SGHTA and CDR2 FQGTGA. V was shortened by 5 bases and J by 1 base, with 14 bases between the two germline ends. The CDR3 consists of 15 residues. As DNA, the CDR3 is TGTGCCAGCAGCCTCTCCGGGGGATCGAACACTGAAGCTTTCTTT. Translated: CASSLSGGSNTEAFF.

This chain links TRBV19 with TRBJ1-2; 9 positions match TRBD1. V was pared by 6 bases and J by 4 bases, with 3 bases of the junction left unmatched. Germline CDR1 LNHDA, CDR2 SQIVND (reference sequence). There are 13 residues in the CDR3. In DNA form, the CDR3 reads TGTGCCAGTAGCCTACAGGGGGCCTATGGCTACACCTTC. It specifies CASSLQGAYGYTF.

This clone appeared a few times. CDR3 region: CAWSVGPSGVGKDSPLHF. The CDR3, as DNA: TGTGCCTGGAGTGTTGGTCCGTCGGGGGTCGGCAAGGATTCACCCCTCCACTTT. J is TRBJ1-6 and V is TRBV30; tentative D call: TRBD1 (5 bases). The CDR3 totals 18 residues. V lost 0 bases to trimming and J lost 8 bases, with 23 bases between them. Germline CDR1 is GTSNPN and CDR2 is SVGIG (reference sequence).

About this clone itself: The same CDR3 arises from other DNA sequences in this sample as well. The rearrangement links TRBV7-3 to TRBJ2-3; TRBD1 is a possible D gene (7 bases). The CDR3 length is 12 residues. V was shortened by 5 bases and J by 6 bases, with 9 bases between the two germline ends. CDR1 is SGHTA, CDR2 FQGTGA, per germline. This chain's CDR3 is CASSPGGDTQYF. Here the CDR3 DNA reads TGTGCCAGCAGCCCAGGGGGGGATACGCAGTATTTT.

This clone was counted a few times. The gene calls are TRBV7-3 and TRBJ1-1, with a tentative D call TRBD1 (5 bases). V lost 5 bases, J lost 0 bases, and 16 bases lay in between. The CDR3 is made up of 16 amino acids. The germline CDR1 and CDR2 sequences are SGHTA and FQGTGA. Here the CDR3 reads CASSRTGGGLNTEAFF. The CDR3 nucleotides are TGTGCCAGCAGCCGAACGGGGGGAGGGTTGAACACTGAAGCTTTCTTT. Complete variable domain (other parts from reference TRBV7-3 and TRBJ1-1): GAGVSQTPSNKVTEKGKYVELRCDPISGHTALYWYRQSLGQGPEFLIYFQGTGAADDSGLPNDRFFAVRPEGSVSTLKIQRTERGDSAVYLCASSRTGGGLNTEAFFGQGTRLTVV.

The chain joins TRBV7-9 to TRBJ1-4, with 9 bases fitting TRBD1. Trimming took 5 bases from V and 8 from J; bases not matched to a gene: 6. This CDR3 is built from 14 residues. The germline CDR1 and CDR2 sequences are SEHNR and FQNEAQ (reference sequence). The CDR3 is CASSKGQGGEKLFF. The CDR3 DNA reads TGTGCCAGCAGCAAGGGACAGGGTGGAGAAAAACTGTTTTTT.